This T cell receptor beta chain stems from a study of beta chain features in type 1 diabetes (dated by TCRdb to 2016 to 2019). For the wider study: Patients and healthy donors did not differ in mean age, gender distribution, total cell number or subset yield. A total of approximately 100 million sorted cells were examined across all samples, and the number of cells per subset was strongly correlated with RNA yield. The study compared TCRB repertoires of sorted circulating CD4+ T cell subsets between recently diagnosed type 1 diabetes patients and matched healthy donors. Whereas all 30 or so donors provided naive and central memory subsets, regulatory and stem cell-like memory subsets were isolated from just 8 patients and roughly eight healthy donors.

At the junction V is shortened by 2 bases and J by 4 bases, with 9 bases in between. The CDR1 and CDR2 encoded by the germline V gene are SNHLY and FYNNEI. Including the terminal cysteine and phenylalanine, the CDR3 comprises 14 residues. Only CDR3 DNA remains: 42 bases, in frame from the first base. The entire isolated RNA was reverse transcribed using the High Capacity cDNA Reverse Transcription Kit, and thus expressed TCRB transcripts were sequenced. Survey-depth immunoSEQ sequencing was performed on stem cell-like memory T cell samples, with an average of about 1.01 million total reads per sample. Sorted cells were lysed in RLT buffer, and RNA was extracted using DNase-treated RNeasy Micro or Mini kits according to cell number. To prevent cross-contamination, every cell subset was processed on its own, while patient and healthy donor samples were processed together. The immunoSEQ multiplex PCR was used to amplify TCRB sequences from cDNA, yielding 87-bp fragments that span the CDR3 region. Amplicons were sequenced on the Illumina HiSeq platform. In the original analysis: PCR bias was corrected computationally using synthetic template baselines, and reads within Hamming distance 2 were collapsed, with unmergeable singletons discarded. Reads were aligned to IMGT to assign V, D and J genes, CDR3 length, and insertions or deletions at six rearrangement sites. Within each subset, clonotype counts were normalized to sorted cell number, after which true diversity and Gini coefficients were computed with the tcR R package. Repertoire sharing was quantified using the overlap coefficient calculated on TCRB nucleotide sequences. This is the immuneACCESS table as TCRdb keeps it, with only in-frame sequences that have V and J called. A part of the clones is gone; compared with another copy, unresolved V genes explain less than half, and the rest is unexplained. V and J calls and clone size follow that table, whereas D and trimming were derived from the DNA. The sample table records approximately 100,000 clones; 30% to 40% of these occur just once. The ten largest clones take up more than 0.06% of the sample.

Note on this clone: Its specific antigen is unknown. No much larger clonotype is one base removed from it; base qualities were not supplied.

What the work shows at the level of the full study, not this receptor alone: At VDJ recombination sites, type 1 diabetes patients had fewer insertions and more deleted nucleotides, which implies abnormalities in thymic rearrangement. Because small numbers of individuals were included in the HLA sub-analyses, any influence of HLA type on TCRB rearrangement was left unresolved. Because cDNA was sequenced instead of genomic DNA, activated cells with high expression could be over-represented, although the groups did not differ in activation or CD3 levels. PCR may preferentially amplify shorter templates, but because patient and control samples were amplified and corrected together, any resulting skew would affect both groups equally. Naive, central memory and regulatory TCRB repertoires appeared to be more similar among patients than among healthy donors. Type 1 diabetes patients showed a moderate but significant shortening of TCRB CDR3 length in all four CD4+ subsets.

From each donor, a single peripheral blood sample of about 110 mL on average was drawn into heparinised tubes. Using a panel that included CD45RO, CCR7, CD25, CD127, CD95 and CD27, naive, central memory, regulatory and stem cell-like memory CD4+ T cells were sorted on a BD FACSAria II. Every sorted population had a purity above 95%. PBMCs were isolated right away by Lymphoprep density gradient centrifugation and were stained directly, without culture. So that batch effects would be minimized, each experiment stained and sorted samples in pairs, pairing one healthy donor with one patient. Sequenced material: stem cell memory CD4+ T cells from blood. The sample's cell subset or site label is to be understood as: stem cell-like memory CD4+ T cells. The rearranged segments are TRBV2 and TRBJ1-5; a weak D assignment points to TRBD1 (5 bases agree). The TCR was taken from a woman younger than 35 in good health. The DNA sequence follows: TGTGCCAGCAGTGAAAGACAGATGAATCAGCCCCAGCATTTT. Its protein product is CASSERQMNQPQHF.